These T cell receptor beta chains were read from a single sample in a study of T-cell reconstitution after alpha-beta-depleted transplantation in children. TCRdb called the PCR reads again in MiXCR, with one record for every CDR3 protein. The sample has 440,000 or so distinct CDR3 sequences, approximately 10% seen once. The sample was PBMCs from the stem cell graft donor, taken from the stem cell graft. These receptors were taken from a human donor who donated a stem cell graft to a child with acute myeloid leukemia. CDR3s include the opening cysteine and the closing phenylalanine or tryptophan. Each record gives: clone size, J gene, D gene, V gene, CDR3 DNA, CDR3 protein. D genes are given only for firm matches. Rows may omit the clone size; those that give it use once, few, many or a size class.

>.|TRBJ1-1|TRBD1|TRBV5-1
TGCGCCAGCAGCTTGGGGGGGACAGGGGGCGCGTGGGACACTGAAGCTTTCTTT
CASSLGGTGGAWDTEAFF
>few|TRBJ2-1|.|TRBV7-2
TGTGCCAGCCGCACCGCCTCAGGGTATGAGCAGTTCTTC
CASRTASGYEQFF
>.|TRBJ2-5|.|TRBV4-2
TGTGCCAGCAGCCCTAGACAGGGGGAATCGCGGGGGGGCCTGAAGACCCAGTACTTC
CASSPRQGESRGGLKTQYF
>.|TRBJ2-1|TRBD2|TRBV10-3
TGTGCCATCTCCCAGGGTGGCGGGAGGGCCAACAATGAGCAGTTCTTC
CAISQGGGRANNEQFF
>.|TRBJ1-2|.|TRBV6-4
TGTGCCAGCACAGGGGAATATGGCTACACCTTC
CASTGEYGYTF
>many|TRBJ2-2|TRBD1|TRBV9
TGTGCCAGCAGCGGTCGGGACAGGGGGCCCGGGGAGCTGTTTTTT
CASSGRDRGPGELFF
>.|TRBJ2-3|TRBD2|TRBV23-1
TGCGCCAGCAGTCAGCCGATATATGAGGGACTAGGCACAGATACGCAGTATTTT
CASSQPIYEGLGTDTQYF
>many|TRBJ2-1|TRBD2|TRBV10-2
TGCGCCAGCAGTGCTCTAGCGGGCTATGAGCAGTTCTTC
CASSALAGYEQFF
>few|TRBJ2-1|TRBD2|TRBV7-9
TGTGCCAGCAGCTTAAGGGGTGGACTAGCGGGAGCTGGTGAGCAGTTCTTC
CASSLRGGLAGAGEQFF
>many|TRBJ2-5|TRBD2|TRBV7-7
TGTGCTAGCAGCTTAGGGTTAGCGGGAATACAAGAGACCCAGTACTTC
CASSLGLAGIQETQYF
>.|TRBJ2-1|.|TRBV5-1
TGCGCCAGCAGCCCGTTGCAGGGAGCCTACAATGAGCAGTTCTTC
CASSPLQGAYNEQFF
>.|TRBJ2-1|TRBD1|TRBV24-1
TGTGCCACCAGTGACGACAGGGATCCCCAGTTCTTC
CATSDDRDPQFF
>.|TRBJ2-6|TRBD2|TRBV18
TGTGCCAGCTCACCACGGGGGGGAATGTCTGGGGCCAACGTCCTGACTTTC
CASSPRGGMSGANVLTF
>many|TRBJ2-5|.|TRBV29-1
TGCAGCGTTGGGACCGTTGACCAAGAGACCCAGTACTTC
CSVGTVDQETQYF
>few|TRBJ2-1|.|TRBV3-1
TGTGCCAGCAGCCAAGCCCCGGGGAGCTCCTACAATGAGCAGTTCTTC
CASSQAPGSSYNEQFF
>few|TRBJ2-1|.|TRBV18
TGTGCCAGCTCACTACAGGGATTCCCCTACAATGAGCAGTTCTTC
CASSLQGFPYNEQFF
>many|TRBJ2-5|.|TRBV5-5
TGTGCCAGCAGATACCCAGGGTCACGAGAGACCCAGTACTTC
CASRYPGSRETQYF
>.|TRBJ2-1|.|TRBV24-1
TGTGCCACCAGTGATTTGGGAGGCCCCTCTAATGAGCAGTTCTTC
CATSDLGGPSNEQFF
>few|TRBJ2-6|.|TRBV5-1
TGCGCCAGCAGCCCCCGGGTGGTAGGGAGCTCTGGGGCCAACGTCCTGACTTTC
CASSPRVVGSSGANVLTF
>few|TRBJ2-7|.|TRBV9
TGTGCCAGCAGCGTAGCGGGGCAGGGGGGATACGAGCAGTACTTC
CASSVAGQGGYEQYF
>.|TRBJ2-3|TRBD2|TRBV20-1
TGCAGTGCCCAAGCGGGGACTAGCACAGATACGCAGTATTTT
CSAQAGTSTDTQYF
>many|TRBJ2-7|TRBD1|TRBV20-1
TGCAGTGCCATGACAGGGGGCGCGTCCTACGAGCAGTACTTC
CSAMTGGASYEQYF
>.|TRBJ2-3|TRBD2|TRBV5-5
TGTGCCAGCAGCTCCCCGGGACTAGCGATAGATACGCAGTATTTT
CASSSPGLAIDTQYF
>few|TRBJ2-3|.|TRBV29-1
TGCAGCGTTGAAGGGACAGAGAAACTCACAGATACGCAGTATTTT
CSVEGTEKLTDTQYF
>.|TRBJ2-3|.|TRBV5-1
TGCGCCAGCAGCTTGGATACCTCAGATACGCAGTATTTT
CASSLDTSDTQYF
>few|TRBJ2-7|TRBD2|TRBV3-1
TGTGCCAGCAGCCAAGACAAACTCGGGACTAGCGGTTACTACGAGCAGTACTTC
CASSQDKLGTSGYYEQYF
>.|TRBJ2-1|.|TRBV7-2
TGTGCCAGCAGCTTAGGACTAGTGAGCTCCTACAATGAGCAGTTCTTC
CASSLGLVSSYNEQFF
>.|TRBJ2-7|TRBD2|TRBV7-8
TGTGCCAGCAGCTTATTAGCGGCTAGCGGAGTCTACGAGCAGTACTTC
CASSLLAASGVYEQYF
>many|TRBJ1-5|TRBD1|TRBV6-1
TGTGCCAGCAGACAGGGGGGCAATCAGCCCCAGCATTTT
CASRQGGNQPQHF
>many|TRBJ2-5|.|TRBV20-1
TGCAGTGCTAGCCCCAGGGCTGGTGGAGAGACCCAGTACTTC
CSASPRAGGETQYF
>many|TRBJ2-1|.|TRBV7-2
TGTGCCAGCAGCTTTACAGCGGGCCTTAATGAGCAGTTCTTC
CASSFTAGLNEQFF
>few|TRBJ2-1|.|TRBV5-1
TGCGCCAGCAGCTTGGGCGTTTTTGAGCAGTTCTTC
CASSLGVFEQFF
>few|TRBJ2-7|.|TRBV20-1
TGCAGTGCTTCTCCCGGTGGCCGGAGCTCCTACGAGCAGTACTTC
CSASPGGRSSYEQYF
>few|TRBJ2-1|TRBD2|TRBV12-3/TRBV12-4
TGTGCCAGCAGCTACCTAGCGGGAGAAAACAATGAGCAGTTCTTC
CASSYLAGENNEQFF
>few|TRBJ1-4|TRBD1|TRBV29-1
TGCAGCGTTCGACAGGGAGTTAATGAAAAACTGTTTTTT
CSVRQGVNEKLFF
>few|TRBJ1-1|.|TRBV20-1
TGCAGTGCTAGAGATCAGGTAAACACTGAAGCTTTCTTT
CSARDQVNTEAFF
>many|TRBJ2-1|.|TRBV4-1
TGCGCCAGCTCCGGGGTTCTAAACAATGAGCAGTTCTTC
CASSGVLNNEQFF
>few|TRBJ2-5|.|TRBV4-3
TGCGCCAGCAGCCGAACAGTGGAGTCAGAGACCCAGTACTTC
CASSRTVESETQYF
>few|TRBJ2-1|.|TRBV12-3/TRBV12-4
TGTGCCAGCAGTTCAGGTTCTGGGGGCCCCTACAATGAGCAGTTCTTC
CASSSGSGGPYNEQFF
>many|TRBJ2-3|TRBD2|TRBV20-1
TGCAGTGCCTTACGGGGAGCGGGACGTGCAGATACGCAGTATTTT
CSALRGAGRADTQYF
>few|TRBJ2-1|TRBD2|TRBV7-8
TGTGCCAGCAGCTCTAGCGGGGGGAAGGAGCAGTTCTTC
CASSSSGGKEQFF
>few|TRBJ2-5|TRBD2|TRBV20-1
TGCAGTGCTAGAAAGGGAGGGCAAGAGACCCAGTACTTC
CSARKGGQETQYF
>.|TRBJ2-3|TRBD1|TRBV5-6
TGTGCCAGCAGCCCGGACAGGGGTGTTGCAGATACGCAGTATTTT
CASSPDRGVADTQYF
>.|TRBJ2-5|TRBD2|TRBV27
TGTGCCAGCAGAAGGAGGGGGACTAGCGGCTTAGAGACCCAGTACTTC
CASRRRGTSGLETQYF
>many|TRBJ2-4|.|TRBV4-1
TGCGCCAGCAGCCAAGATAGAAGTCCCAGGGGGGAAAACATTCAGTACTTC
CASSQDRSPRGENIQYF
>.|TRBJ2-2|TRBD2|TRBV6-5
TGTGCCAGCAGTTCCGTGTTAGCGGGGGGGCCCGGCACCGGGGAGCTGTTTTTT
CASSSVLAGGPGTGELFF
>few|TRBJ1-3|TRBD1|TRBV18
TGTGCCAGCTCACCCTCCAGGGACAGTGGAAACACCATATATTTT
CASSPSRDSGNTIYF
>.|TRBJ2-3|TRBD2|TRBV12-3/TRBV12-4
TGTGCCAGCAGTTTCGGGGGGGGAAGGGGCACAGATACGCAGTATTTT
CASSFGGGRGTDTQYF
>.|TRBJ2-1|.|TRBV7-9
TGTGCCAGCAGCTTATCTCCTTATGACAATGAGCAGTTCTTC
CASSLSPYDNEQFF
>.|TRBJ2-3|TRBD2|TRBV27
TGTGCCAGCAGTTTAGAATGGGCGCCCGTGACTAGCGGTTTCTCAGATACGCAGTATTTT
CASSLEWAPVTSGFSDTQYF
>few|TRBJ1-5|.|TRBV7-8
TGTGCCAGCAGCTTAGAATACGGGGGCAATCAGCCCCAGCATTTT
CASSLEYGGNQPQHF
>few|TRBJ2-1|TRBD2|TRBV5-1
TGCGCCAGCAGTCCGCAGCGGGGCAGGGTTGAGCAGTTCTTC
CASSPQRGRVEQFF
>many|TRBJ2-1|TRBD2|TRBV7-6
TGTGCCAGCAGGGATTCCATTGGACTAGGGAGCAATGAGCAGTTCTTC
CASRDSIGLGSNEQFF
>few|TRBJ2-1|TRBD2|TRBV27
TGTGCCAGTAGGGAGGGGCCCCAGTACTACAATGAGCAGTTCTTC
CASREGPQYYNEQFF
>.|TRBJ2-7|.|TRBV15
TGTGCCACCAGCAGAGCCTGGACGGGCAGCTCCTACGAGCAGTACTTC
CATSRAWTGSSYEQYF